This TCR beta chain was recovered during a study of shared clonotypes between healthy human individuals (dated by TCRdb to about 2020). With respect to the entire study: The cohort comprised a couple of women and a few men aged 18 to 49 years. For each donor, three plates each were used for CD4 naive and CD4 memory, two plates were used for CD8 naive, and one plate was used for CD8 memory. To estimate repertoire size and how much clonotype sharing occurs between individuals, the study deeply sequenced the blood TCR repertoires of five healthy adults. To increase sequencing depth and limit assay-specific biases, TCR repertoire library preparation and sequencing were carried out by different laboratories using diverse techniques. Per donor, leukapheresis produced somewhere between about 0.85 and 10 billion PBMCs.

TCR CDR3 regions were amplified from genomic DNA by multiplex PCR using the deep immunoSEQ assay. Extracted genomic DNA from each cell subset was distributed evenly across all wells of several immunoSEQ 96-well plates, and each plate was treated as a replicate. For sorted subsets, about 0.2 ug genomic DNA, equal to some 28,000 T cell genomes, was loaded into each replicate PCR. The purified libraries were quantified using a Qubit 3.0 fluorometer, sized with a Bioanalyzer 2100, and then quantified again using the KAPA Library Quantification kit. Every immunoSEQ 96-well plate was sequenced on a dedicated single-read 150-cycle Illumina NextSeq 550 flow cell. The study's own analysis went as follows. The immunoSEQ output contained only junctional sequences without quality scores, so filtering could not match that applied to full-length reads. To assign V/J genes and CDR3, sequences were annotated using PyIR, a Python wrapper for IgBLAST v1.9, with IMGT germline references. Reads were filtered out if the reads had weak V/J assignments (E-value above 1e-6), no CDR3, stop codons, out-of-frame junctions, or ambiguous translated residues. V3J clonotypes were defined by identical inferred V gene, J gene, and CDR3 amino acid sequence. The percentage overlap between two repertoires was calculated by dividing the number of shared unique clonotypes by the size of the smaller repertoire. Three approaches were used to assess repertoire richness: RTK rarefaction, the Chao1 estimator, and Recon v2.1 estimates of unobserved clonotypes. Generation probabilities were computed with OLGA for all TCRbeta clonotypes obtained by the gDNA method from several donors. TCRdb stores this immuneACCESS table with in-frame sequences only. Part of the clones is absent; in the studies checked, under half of the shortfall reflects unresolved V genes, and no reason is known for the rest. V, J and clone size derive from that table, while D and trimming were established from the DNA sequence. Here the sample has about 2.2 million clones; roughly 91% occur a single time. The ten top clones hold more than 1.5% of the sample.

A remark on this clone: Its specific antigen is unknown. Base qualities were left out, and no much larger clone turns up one base away.

The CDR3 holds 16 amino acids from the cysteine to the phenylalanine. The DNA shown is the 48-base CDR3, in frame from base 1. As encoded in the germline V gene, CDR1 is LGHNA while CDR2 is YNFKEQ. V is pared back by 1 base and J by 7 bases, with 17 bases lying between the germline termini. Study-level results and caveats: About 5% of naive CD4, roughly 3.6% of naive CD8, approximately 2.2% of memory CD4, and 0.4% of memory CD8 clonotypes were shared across several donors. Sampling was limited to blood, and TCR repertoires in tissue likely differ from TCR repertoires in blood. Even with the large sequencing depth, rarefaction of the sorted-subset datasets indicated that sequencing was incomplete. Larger estimated clonotype richness was generally found for naive subsets than for memory subsets. Pairwise subsampling led to the expectation that sequencing depth would affect the degree of clonotype sharing among donors. Clonotypes shared by all four sorted-subset donors showed higher generation probabilities than non-shared clonotypes. The small number of donors limited the genetic and exposure-history diversity represented.

CD8 naive samples were CD45RO-negative cells positively selected for CCR7, giving a CD45RA+CCR7+ population that excluded TemRA cells. Donors were healthy HIV-negative adults with no recently reported acute infections or vaccinations. Every donor was a Caucasian adult living in Nashville, Tennessee, USA. Blood was collected by leukapheresis, and PBMCs were isolated by Ficoll-Histopaque density gradient centrifugation and then cryopreserved in liquid nitrogen vapor phase. Analytical flow cytometry was used to check the purity and quantity of each magnetically sorted T cell population. Genomic DNA was isolated from every sorted fraction and measured by UV absorbance on a Nanodrop 2000c.

This chain joins TRBV4-2 to TRBJ1-5, with TRBD1 as a weak D call on 5 bases. This TCR was sampled from a man younger than 30 in good health. Some clones in this sample may be carry-over from other donors' samples. The material sequenced was naive CD8+ T cells from PBMCs. The cell subset or site label corresponds to: CD45RA+CCR7+. The CDR3 here reads CASSQGDGAPGQPQHF. The DNA sequence is as follows: TGTGCCAGCAGCCAAGGGGACGGAGCCCCGGGGCAGCCCCAGCATTTT.